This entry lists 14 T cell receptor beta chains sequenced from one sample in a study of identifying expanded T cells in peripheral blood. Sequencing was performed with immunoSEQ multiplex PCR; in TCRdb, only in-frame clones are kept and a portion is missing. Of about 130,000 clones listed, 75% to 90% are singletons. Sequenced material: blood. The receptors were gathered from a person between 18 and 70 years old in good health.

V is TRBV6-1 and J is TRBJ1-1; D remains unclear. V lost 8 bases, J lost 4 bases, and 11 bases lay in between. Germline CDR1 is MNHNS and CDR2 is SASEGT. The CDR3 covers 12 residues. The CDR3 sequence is CASGRWSTEAFF. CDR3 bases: TGTGCCAGCGGCCGGTGGAGCACTGAAGCTTTCTTT.

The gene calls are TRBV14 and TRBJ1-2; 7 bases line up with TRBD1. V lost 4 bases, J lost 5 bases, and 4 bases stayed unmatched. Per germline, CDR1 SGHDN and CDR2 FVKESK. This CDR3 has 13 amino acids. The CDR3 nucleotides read TGTGCCAGCAGCCCCGACAGGGCTTATGGCTACACCTTC. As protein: CASSPDRAYGYTF. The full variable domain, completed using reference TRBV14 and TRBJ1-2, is EAGVTQFPSHSVIEKGQTVTLRCDPISGHDNLYWYRRVMGKEIKFLLHFVKESKQDESGMPNNRFLAERTGGTYSTLKVQPAELEDSGVYFCASSPDRAYGYTFGSGTRLTVV.

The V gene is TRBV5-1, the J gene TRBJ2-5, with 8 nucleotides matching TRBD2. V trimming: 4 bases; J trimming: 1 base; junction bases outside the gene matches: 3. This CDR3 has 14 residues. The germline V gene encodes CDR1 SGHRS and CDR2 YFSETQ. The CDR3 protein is CASSIGTSQETQYF. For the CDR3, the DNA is TGCGCCAGCAGCATCGGGACTAGCCAAGAGACCCAGTACTTC.

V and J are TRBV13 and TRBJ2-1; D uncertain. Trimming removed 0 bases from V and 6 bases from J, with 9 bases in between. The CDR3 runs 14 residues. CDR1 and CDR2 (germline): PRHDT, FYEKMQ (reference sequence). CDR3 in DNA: TGTGCCAGCAGCTTAGGGGCCCAAGTCAATGAGCAGTTCTTC. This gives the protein CASSLGAQVNEQFF.

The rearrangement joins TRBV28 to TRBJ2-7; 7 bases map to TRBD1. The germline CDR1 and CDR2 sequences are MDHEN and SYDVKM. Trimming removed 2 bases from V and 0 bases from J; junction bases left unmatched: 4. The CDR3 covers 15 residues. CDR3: CASSLGRQGSYEQYF. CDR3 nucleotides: TGTGCCAGCAGTTTAGGGCGACAGGGCTCCTACGAGCAGTACTTC.

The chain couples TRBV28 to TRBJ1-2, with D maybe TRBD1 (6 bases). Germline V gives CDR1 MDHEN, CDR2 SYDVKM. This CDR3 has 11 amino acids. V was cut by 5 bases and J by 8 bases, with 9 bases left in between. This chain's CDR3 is CASSARGGYTF. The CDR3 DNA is TGTGCCAGCAGTGCCAGGGGCGGCTACACCTTC.

DNA of the CDR3: TGTGCCAGCAGCTGGACAAGGGGTAACACTGAAGCTTTCTTT. Amino acids: CASSWTRGNTEAFF. The chain couples TRBV7-7 to TRBJ1-1; possible D gene TRBD1, 5 bases. CDR1 and CDR2 from the germline V gene are SSHAT and FNYEAQ (reference sequence). The CDR3 totals 14 residues. V dropped 4 bases and J dropped 2 bases, with 11 bases sitting between them. Drawing the rest from reference TRBV7-7 and TRBJ1-1, the complete variable domain is GAGVSQSPRYKVTKRGQDVTLRCDPISSHATLYWYQQALGQGPEFLTYFNYEAQPDKSGLPSDRFSAERPEGSISTLTIQRTEQRDSAMYRCASSWTRGNTEAFFGQGTRLTVV.

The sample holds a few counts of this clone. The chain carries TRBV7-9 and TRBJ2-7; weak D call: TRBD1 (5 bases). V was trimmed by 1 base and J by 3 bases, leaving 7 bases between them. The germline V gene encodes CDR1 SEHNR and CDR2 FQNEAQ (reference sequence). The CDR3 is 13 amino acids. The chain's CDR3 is CASSLGQLYEQYF. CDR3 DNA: TGTGCCAGCAGCTTAGGACAGCTCTACGAGCAGTACTTC.

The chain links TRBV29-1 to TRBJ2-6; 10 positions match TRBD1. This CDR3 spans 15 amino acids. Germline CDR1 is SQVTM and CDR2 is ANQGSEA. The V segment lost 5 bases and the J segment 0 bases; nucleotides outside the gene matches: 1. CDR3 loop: CSVRTGGSGANVLTF. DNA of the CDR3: TGCAGCGTTCGGACAGGGGGCTCTGGGGCCAACGTCCTGACTTTC. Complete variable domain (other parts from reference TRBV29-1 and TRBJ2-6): SAVISQKPSRDICQRGTSLTIQCQVDSQVTMMFWYRQQPGQSLTLIATANQGSEATYESGFVIDKFPISRPNLTFSTLTVSNMSPEDSSIYLCSVRTGGSGANVLTFGAGSRLTVL.

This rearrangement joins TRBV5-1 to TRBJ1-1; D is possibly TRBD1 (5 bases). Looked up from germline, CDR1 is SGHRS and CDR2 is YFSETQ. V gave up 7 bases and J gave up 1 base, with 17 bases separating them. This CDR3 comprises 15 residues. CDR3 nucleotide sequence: TGCGCCAGCGCCAGAGGCCCGGGGGGGAACACTGAAGCTTTCTTT. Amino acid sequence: CASARGPGGNTEAFF.

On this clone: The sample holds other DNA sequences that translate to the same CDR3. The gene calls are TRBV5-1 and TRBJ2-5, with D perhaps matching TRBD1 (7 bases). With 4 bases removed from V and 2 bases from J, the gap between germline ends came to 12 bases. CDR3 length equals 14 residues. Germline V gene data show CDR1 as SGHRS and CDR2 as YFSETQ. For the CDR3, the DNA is TGCGCCAGCAGCCGGGGGACAGAACAAGAGACCCAGTACTTC. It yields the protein CASSRGTEQETQYF.

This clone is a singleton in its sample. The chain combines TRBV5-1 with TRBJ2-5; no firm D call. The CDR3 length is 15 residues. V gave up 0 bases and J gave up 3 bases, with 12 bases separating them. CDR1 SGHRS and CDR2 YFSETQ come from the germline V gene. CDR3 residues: CASSLADPMEETQYF. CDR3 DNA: TGCGCCAGCAGCTTGGCCGACCCGATGGAAGAGACCCAGTACTTC.

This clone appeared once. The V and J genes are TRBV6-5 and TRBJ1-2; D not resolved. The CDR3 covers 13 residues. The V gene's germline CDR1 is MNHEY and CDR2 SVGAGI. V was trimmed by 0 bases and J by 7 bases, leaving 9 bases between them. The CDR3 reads CASSYSKESGYTF. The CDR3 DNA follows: TGTGCCAGCAGTTACTCGAAGGAGAGTGGCTACACCTTC.

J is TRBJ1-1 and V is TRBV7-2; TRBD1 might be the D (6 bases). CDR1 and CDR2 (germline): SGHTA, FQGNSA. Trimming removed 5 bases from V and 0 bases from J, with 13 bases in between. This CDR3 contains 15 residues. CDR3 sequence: CASSKRTAMNTEAFF. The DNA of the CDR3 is TGTGCCAGCAGCAAACGGACAGCGATGAACACTGAAGCTTTCTTT.